This paragraph reports one TCR beta chain. Its antigen is currently unknown. The data are from a study of cytomegalovirus exposure and HLA in healthy donors. Overall study results and limits: Associated with cytomegalovirus, according to the listing, were around 160 TCR beta chains. Confirmation was obtained in vitro that a few CMV-associated chains are specific for CMV antigens. TCR beta V- and J-gene trimming was later associated with a missense DCLRE1C variant.

The PCR contained 60 Vbeta and 13 Jbeta primers. Clones were sequenced by immunoSEQ multiplex PCR, and TCRdb holds only the in-frame ones, with some missing. The sample has around 150,000 clones, about 64% seen once; the top ten hold about 1.3%. Healthy bone marrow donors made up the cohort. Germline CDR1 is MNHEY and CDR2 is SMNVEV (reference sequence). Trimming pared 2 bases from V and 4 bases from J, leaving 19 bases between. The CDR3 consists of 17 residues. The sample consisted of PBMCs. This sequence was found in a man over 45 in good health and CMV-seronegative. The chain couples TRBV27 to TRBJ2-3; D perhaps matches TRBD2 (5 bases). CDR3 coding DNA: TGTGCCAGCAGTTTAGCTGGAGACCCACGAGGGCCAGATACGCAGTATTTT. Its protein is CASSLAGDPRGPDTQYF.